The sequence of this T cell receptor beta chain was determined in a study of T cells in Graves' hyperthyroidism and ophthalmopathy. V lost 3 bases, J lost 2 bases, and 9 bases lay in between. The CDR3 sequence is 13 residues long. CDR1 and CDR2 from the germline V gene are SGHRS and YFSETQ. This clonotype was seen a few times. Its specificity is not known. RNA transcripts were the template for amplifying TCR beta CDR3 regions. HTBI primers drove first-round RT-PCR of the TCR CDR3. TCRdb recomputed calls from the multiplex PCR reads with MiXCR, one row per CDR3 protein. The top ten hold 6.5% to 8% of the sample, which has around 600,000 distinct CDR3 sequences, 15% to 17% seen once. Study results and limitations: Ophthalmopathy stood apart from stable hyperthyroidism in a 13 V-J model.

Sequenced input: blood. The receptor's source is a woman younger than 45 with Graves' hyperthyroidism. The chain carries TRBV5-1 and TRBJ2-7; D is unclear. CDR3 nucleotide sequence: TGCGCCAGCAGCTCGGAGATTACCTACGAGCAGTACTTC. Translation gives CASSSEITYEQYF.